The 2 T cell receptor beta chains presented below share a single source sample, sequenced in a study of naive and memory T cell subsets. These receptors' antigens are unknown. Both TRBC1 and TRBC2 were covered by a beta constant-region primer of two equimolar oligonucleotides. Nested alpha and beta constant-region primers with the SP2 primer drove four PCR rounds on ligated cDNA. Using its own MiXCR run on the UMI-ligation and nested PCR reads, TCRdb lists one record per CDR3 protein. This table has approximately 150,000 distinct CDR3 sequences, around 21% appearing once. The study's findings and limits: Naive repertoires, especially CD8, held a few larger clonotypes, possibly memory cells re-expressing CD45RA.

Sequencing was performed on naive CD8+ T cells from blood. The source is a human donor in good health.

This clonotype came up a few times. This chain joins TRBV7-2 and TRBJ2-3; D is unresolved. This CDR3 spans 12 amino acids. Trimming pared 3 bases from V and 6 bases from J, leaving 7 bases between. Germline CDR1 is SGHTA and CDR2 is FQGNSA. The CDR3 here is CASSFPGDTQYF. CDR3 DNA sequence: TGTGCCAGCAGCTTCCCAGGTGATACGCAGTATTTT.

This clonotype was counted a few times. As DNA, the CDR3 is TGCGCCAGCAGCCTATCCGGGACAGAGCAGTACTTC. As protein: CASSLSGTEQYF. The gene calls are TRBV5-1 and TRBJ2-7, with a possible D match to TRBD1 (6 bases). The V gene's germline CDR1 is SGHRS and CDR2 YFSETQ. The CDR3 covers 12 residues. The V gene lost 4 bases and the J gene lost 7 bases, with 12 bases spanning the gap.